This TCR beta chain derives from a study of blood T cells in healthy people across ages (dated by TCRdb to about 2015). As for the study more broadly: In model experiments, roughly one uniquely barcoded TCR beta cDNA molecule per two T cells was captured by template switching. The study measured age-related changes in TCR beta repertoire diversity using deep sequencing normalized with unique cDNA molecular identifiers. Donors were grouped into four age groups: young (average roughly 16 years), middle-aged (about 40), aged (62) and long-lived (82). To avoid experimental bias, donors of different ages were distributed randomly across sequencing lanes. For two donors (one aged 18 to 29 and one aged 80 or older), the study analyzed two additional independent replicas of 1 million unique cDNA reads from the same blood draw. The study at large found these results: Because donor CMV infection status was unknown, age-related changes in expanded clonotypes were potentially confounded. Estimates of total diversity based on one million sequenced T cells were considered lower bounds and underestimates. Since profiling was done on bulk unsorted PBMCs, naive and antigen-experienced compartments could not be conclusively compared. The percentage of naive T cells measured by flow cytometry correlated strongly with observed TCR beta diversity. As age increased, observed TCR beta diversity per million T cells dropped in a roughly linear way, and a significant reduction was already evident by age 40. Compared with the aged group, the long-lived group had more naive CD4+ T cells, fewer expanded clones and increased TCR diversity, a pattern suggesting age selection.

This clonotype was picked up many times. It has no known antigen specificity. No much larger clone is present one base from it, and per-base qualities are unavailable. Donors were roughly 40 systemically healthy Caucasian individuals from Russia aged roughly 6 to 90 years. Roughly 10 milliliters of peripheral blood were drawn from each donor into EDTA-treated Vacutainer tubes. Ficoll-Paque density-gradient centrifugation was used to isolate PBMCs, with at least 6.5 million obtained per sample. Trizol reagent was used to extract total RNA from the PBMCs, yielding at least 6 micrograms per sample. The percentages of naive CD45RAhigh/CD27high T cells were determined by flow cytometry on a PBMC aliquot from every donor. Reading the germline V gene gives CDR1 SGHTA and CDR2 FQGNSA. The CDR3 goes from the cysteine to the phenylalanine over 15 residues. The sequence is cut down to CDR3 DNA, 45 bases in frame from base 1. The germline ends are 13 bases apart after V is trimmed by 3 bases and J by 4 bases.

Preparation of the library involved 5' RACE. Sequencing used an Illumina HiSeq 2500. The second PCR ran for roughly 6 to 11 cycles and used a J-beta primer mix along with a sample-barcoded 5' primer. A unique molecular identifier was introduced onto each TCR beta cDNA molecule by a template-switch 5' adaptor carrying 12 random nucleotides. Each sample yielded at least 3 million CDR3-containing paired-end reads. First-strand cDNA was synthesized from all RNA with the Mint cDNA synthesis kit, primed by a TRBC-specific oligonucleotide. Following uracil-DNA glycosylase treatment, a first 18-cycle PCR with universal primers M1SS and BC2_uni_R was performed on all cDNA. As for how the authors treated the data: Each sample was normalized by randomly selecting 1 million high-quality reads, each carrying a distinct molecular identifier. Instead of being binned into consensus sequences, reads with shared molecular identifiers were discarded. CDR3 identification, clonotype clustering and error correction used MiTCR with a Q25 quality threshold and the strictest error-elimination algorithm. A nonparametric unseen species model using Euler transformation provided a lower-bound estimate of total TCR beta diversity. TCRdb trimmed the raw reads at Q25, called clones with MiXCR and kept productive beta chains. Merged by CDR3 protein, the rows form single entries marked with the most common genes and DNA. The V and J calls follow TCRdb's processing rather than the paper's. This sample holds hundreds of thousands of distinct CDR3 sequences; roughly half were observed only once. The ten largest clones capture less than 15% of the sample.

The chain is assembled from TRBV7-2 and TRBJ2-1; the D gene is perhaps TRBD1 or TRBD2, each of them matching over 6 bases. The TCR was taken from a woman older than 75 in good health. Sequences were obtained from blood. CDR3 sequence: CASSFKGGPYNEQFF. The DNA sequence is given as TGTGCCAGCAGCTTCAAGGGGGGCCCTTACAATGAGCAGTTCTTC.